These 17 T cell receptor beta chains were sequenced from one sample in a study of cytomegalovirus exposure and HLA in healthy donors. Method: immunoSEQ multiplex PCR; TCRdb's copy keeps in-frame clones and lacks some. The table lists roughly 150,000 clones, approximately 80% of them singletons. The sequencing sample was made of PBMCs. These receptors were collected from a man aged 25-45 years in good health and CMV-seropositive.

V gene TRBV11-2 combines with J gene TRBJ2-1, with TRBD2 matching over 9 bases. The CDR3 extends over 15 amino acids. Germline V gene lookup returns CDR1 SGHAT and CDR2 FQNNGV. With V trimmed by 4 bases and J by 5 bases, 6 bases remained unmatched. The CDR3 spells CASSSIAGVNNEQFF. CDR3 DNA: TGTGCCAGCAGCTCTATAGCGGGAGTCAACAATGAGCAGTTCTTC. The complete variable domain, with remaining parts taken from reference TRBV11-2 and TRBJ2-1, reads EAGVAQSPRYKIIEKRQSVAFWCNPISGHATLYWYQQILGQGPKLLIQFQNNGVVDDSQLPKDRFSAERLKGVDSTLKIQPAKLEDSAVYLCASSSIAGVNNEQFFGPGTRLTVL.

The chain carries TRBV9 and TRBJ2-7, with 10 nucleotides matching TRBD2. This CDR3 is built from 16 residues. The junction had 6 bases not matched to a gene; V was cut back by 0 bases and J by 3 bases. CDR1 and CDR2 from the germline V gene are SGDLS and YYNGEE. CDR3 residues: CASSVGSLAGDYEQYF. In DNA, the CDR3 is TGTGCCAGCAGCGTAGGATCCCTAGCGGGGGACTACGAGCAGTACTTC.

This sequence joins TRBV6-1 and TRBJ2-7, with D tentatively TRBD1 (6 bases). V was pared by 7 bases and J by 2 bases, with 12 bases between. Germline CDR1 is MNHNS and CDR2 is SASEGT. CDR3 length equals 13 residues. CDR3 region: CASNQGPTYEQYF. The CDR3 DNA reads as TGTGCCAGCAATCAGGGGCCTACCTACGAGCAGTACTTC.

This clone was counted a few times. The rearrangement uses TRBV2 and TRBJ1-6; 10 nucleotides align to TRBD1. With V trimmed by 5 bases and J by 7 bases, 5 bases remained unmatched. The CDR3 is 15 residues long. The germline CDR1 and CDR2 sequences are SNHLY and FYNNEI. CDR3 DNA sequence: TGTGCCAGCAGTCGGGACAGGGGTGGAAATTCACCCCTCCACTTT. This gives the protein CASSRDRGGNSPLHF.

This clone was found once. The chain uses TRBV7-9 and TRBJ2-1, with 11 bases that match TRBD1. The CDR3 runs 14 residues. Germline lookup yields CDR1 SEHNR and CDR2 FQNEAQ (reference sequence). V lost 5 bases to trimming and J lost 6 bases; unmatched junction nucleotides: 3. DNA for the CDR3: TGTGCCAGCAGCGCAGGGACAGGGGGCAATGAGCAGTTCTTC. Translated: CASSAGTGGNEQFF.

DNA for the CDR3: TGCGCCAGCAGCCCCATTGAGGGGGTCGGCGAGCAGTACTTC. This encodes CASSPIEGVGEQYF. The chain carries TRBV4-1 and TRBJ2-7; TRBD1 might be the D (6 bases). Germline V CDR1 and CDR2: MGHRA, YSYEKL. Trimming left V 4 bases short and J 6 bases short, with 16 bases between. This CDR3 has 14 residues.

The chain combines TRBV5-1 with TRBJ1-1, with a weak D call TRBD1 (5 bases). The CDR3 has 13 amino acids. Between the trimmed V and J ends, which lost 4 bases and 3 bases, there was a span of 10 bases. Germline lookup yields CDR1 SGHRS and CDR2 YFSETQ. For the CDR3, the DNA is TGCGCCAGCAGCCCCCAGGGCTACACTGAAGCTTTCTTT. It specifies CASSPQGYTEAFF.

The J gene is TRBJ2-2, the V gene TRBV2; no definite D call. V gave up 7 bases and J gave up 5 bases, with 5 bases separating them. This CDR3 region has 11 residues. The germline CDR1 and CDR2 sequences are SNHLY and FYNNEI. This CDR3 is CASKLTGELFF. For the CDR3, the DNA is TGTGCCAGCAAGCTTACCGGGGAGCTGTTTTTT.

The chain has TRBV5-1 and TRBJ2-5; possibly TRBD2 for D (6 bases). Germline lookup yields CDR1 SGHRS and CDR2 YFSETQ. V was cut by 0 bases and J by 2 bases, with 14 bases left in between. The CDR3 has 16 amino acids. The CDR3 region has the DNA TGCGCCAGCAGCTTGGAGGCGGGGCGTTTGCAAGAGACCCAGTACTTC. It codes for CASSLEAGRLQETQYF.

V and J are TRBV30 and TRBJ2-1; 11 bases agree with TRBD2. This CDR3 is 16 amino acids long. Germline loops: CDR1 GTSNPN, CDR2 SVGIG (reference sequence). J lost 0 bases, V lost 3 bases, and 4 bases had no gene match. This chain's CDR3 is CAWRTSGIISYNEQFF. The CDR3 nucleotides read TGTGCCTGGAGGACTAGCGGGATAATCTCCTACAATGAGCAGTTCTTC.

J is TRBJ2-1 and V is TRBV18; D not resolved. CDR1 KGHSH and CDR2 LQKENI come from the germline V gene. The CDR3 covers 11 residues. The V and J ends lost 6 bases and 9 bases respectively, with 9 bases between them. The CDR3 here is CASSTSGEQFF. The CDR3 nucleotides read TGTGCCAGCTCGACAAGTGGTGAGCAGTTCTTC.

This clone has just a few counts. This sequence joins TRBV5-1 and TRBJ2-7; D is unresolved. This CDR3 is built from 16 residues. Germline assignment: CDR1 SGHRS and CDR2 YFSETQ. V lost 0 bases, J lost 2 bases, and 15 bases lay in between. DNA for the CDR3: TGCGCCAGCAGCTTGGTACTCAGGTCCCCCGCCTACGAGCAGTACTTC. This sequence encodes CASSLVLRSPAYEQYF.

The chain couples TRBV10-3 to TRBJ2-2; TRBD2 matches 10 bases. Germline CDR1 ENHRY, CDR2 SYGVKD. The CDR3 sequence is 15 residues long. The trim removed 6 bases at V and 3 bases at J, leaving 4 bases unmatched. This chain's CDR3 is CAISGSGGYTGELFF. CDR3 DNA sequence: TGTGCCATCAGCGGTAGCGGGGGGTACACCGGGGAGCTGTTTTTT.

The rearrangement joins TRBV6-1 to TRBJ1-1; possibly TRBD1 for D (6 bases). Germline V lookup: CDR1 MNHNS, CDR2 SASEGT. Trimming shortened V by 3 bases and J by 5 bases, and 13 bases separated the two germline ends. The CDR3 has 14 amino acids. Written as DNA, the CDR3 is TGTGCCAGCAGTGATGAGCGGGGGCGTACTGAAGCTTTCTTT. It translates to CASSDERGRTEAFF.

The J gene is TRBJ2-7, the V gene TRBV18; maybe TRBD1 (6 bases). V was pared by 6 bases and J by 4 bases, with 13 bases between. Looked up from germline, CDR1 is KGHSH and CDR2 is LQKENI. The length of the CDR3 is 13 residues. CDR3 loop: CASSPGGQYEQYF. The CDR3 nucleotides are TGTGCCAGCTCCCCTGGCGGACAGTACGAGCAGTACTTC.

V usage is TRBV19 and J usage is TRBJ2-7, with 8 bases fitting TRBD1. The CDR3 has 15 amino acids. Germline loops: CDR1 LNHDA, CDR2 SQIVND (reference sequence). J gave up 5 bases and V 3 bases, and 9 bases lay outside the gene matches. CDR3 nucleotides: TGTGCCAGTAGTATGTTGCAGGGGGCGAAGGACGAGCAGTACTTC. Encoded protein: CASSMLQGAKDEQYF.

The chain combines TRBV14 with TRBJ2-4; 9 nucleotides align to TRBD1. The V and J ends lost 0 bases and 10 bases, in that order; junction bases with no gene match: 4. Germline CDR1 is SGHDN and CDR2 is FVKESK. This CDR3 is 14 amino acids long. The CDR3 region is CASSQDTGGRIQYF. The CDR3 coding sequence is TGTGCCAGCAGCCAAGACACAGGGGGCCGGATTCAGTACTTC.